A single sample is the source of the 20 T cell receptor beta chains below, sequenced in a study of response to subunit inactivated influenza vaccine. TCRdb recomputed calls from the RT-PCR reads with MiXCR, one row per CDR3 protein. Of some 600,000 distinct CDR3 sequences in the sample, around 13% were seen once. Sequenced here: PBMCs from blood, sampled 14 to 15 days before vaccination. The receptors originated from a man aged 45 to 65 who received an inactivated influenza vaccine.

This clonotype was detected only a few times. The V gene is TRBV9, the J gene TRBJ2-7, with 11 bases aligning to TRBD2. This CDR3 region has 15 residues. V lost 2 bases, J lost 5 bases, and 6 bases stayed unmatched. The germline CDR1 and CDR2 sequences are SGDLS and YYNGEE. The CDR3: CASSVRLAGYNEQYF. CDR3 sequence (DNA): TGTGCCAGCAGCGTTCGACTAGCGGGATACAACGAGCAGTACTTC.

The V gene is TRBV28, the J gene TRBJ2-1; TRBD2 might be the D (7 bases). The V end was cut by 8 bases, the J end by 3 bases, with 14 bases between. The CDR3 loop spans 14 amino acids. Germline assignment: CDR1 MDHEN and CDR2 SYDVKM. For the CDR3, the DNA is TGTGCCAGCGAAGGGGGGGGGCACTACAATGAGCAGTTCTTC. It yields the protein CASEGGGHYNEQFF.

This clonotype was counted between two and nine times. Written as DNA, the CDR3 is TGTGCCAGCAGCGGGACTTCCGGGACAGGGCAAGAGACCCAGTACTTC. Translated: CASSGTSGTGQETQYF. The chain links TRBV9 to TRBJ2-5; 9 bases line up with TRBD1. V gave up 3 bases and J gave up 2 bases; unmatched junction bases: 8. The CDR3 is 16 amino acids. Germline lookup yields CDR1 SGDLS and CDR2 YYNGEE.

This clonotype was picked up many times. The V and J genes are TRBV3-1 and TRBJ1-5, with a tentative D call TRBD1 (5 bases). This CDR3 contains 15 residues. V lost 5 bases, J lost 1 base, and 12 bases lay in between. The germline gives CDR1 LGHDT, CDR2 YNNKEL (reference sequence). The CDR3 region is CASSSDDRSNQPQHF. The DNA for the CDR3 is TGTGCCAGCAGCTCGGATGACAGAAGCAATCAGCCCCAGCATTTT. The full variable domain, in which reference TRBV3-1 and TRBJ1-5 provide the parts outside the CDR3, is DTAVSQTPKYLVTQMGNDKSIKCEQNLGHDTMYWYKQDSKKFLKIMFSYNNKELIINETVPNRFSPKSPDKAHLNLHINSLELGDSAVYFCASSSDDRSNQPQHFGDGTRLSIL.

This clonotype was seen repeatedly, ten times or more. The chain uses TRBV5-1 and TRBJ2-5, with 7 bases lining up with TRBD1. The junction had 8 bases not matched to a gene; V was cut back by 4 bases and J by 5 bases. Germline CDR1 reads SGHRS; CDR2 reads YFSETQ. The CDR3 covers 14 residues. CDR3 sequence (DNA): TGCGCCAGCAGCGCTACAGGGGTGGCTGAGACCCAGTACTTC. Translated: CASSATGVAETQYF. The full variable domain, its missing parts supplied by reference TRBV5-1 and TRBJ2-5, is KAGVTQTPRYLIKTRGQQVTLSCSPISGHRSVSWYQQTPGQGLQFLFEYFSETQRNKGNFPGRFSGRQFSNSRSEMNVSTLELGDSALYLCASSATGVAETQYFGPGTRLLVL.

This clonotype occurred a few times. This rearrangement joins TRBV29-1 to TRBJ2-3, with D possibly being TRBD2 (5 bases). CDR3 length: 14 amino acids. The V end lost 3 bases, the J end lost 3 bases, and 13 bases lay between the germline ends. The germline V gene has CDR1 SQVTM and CDR2 ANQGSEA. CDR3 sequence: CSVDPTEGTDTQYF. The CDR3 DNA sequence: TGCAGCGTTGATCCCACCGAGGGAACAGATACGCAGTATTTT.

Notes on this clonotype: Because it lacks the conserved phenylalanine or tryptophan at the end, this CDR3 is likely a read error. CDR3 coding DNA: TGTGCCAGCAGTCAAAGCGGGACAAGACTAGCGGGAGGAGATACGCAGTATATT. Its translation: CASSQSGTRLAGGDTQYI. The chain joins TRBV11-2 to TRBJ2-3; TRBD2 aligns across 13 bases. In germline, CDR1 is SGHAT, CDR2 FQNNGV. The CDR3 covers 18 residues. Trimming cost V 6 bases and J 5 bases; bases outside gene matches: 14.

This clonotype has just a few counts. This chain joins TRBV20-1 and TRBJ2-4, with D tentatively TRBD1 (5 bases). Trimming removed 4 bases at V and 6 bases at J, with 16 bases between. The germline V gene has CDR1 DFQATT and CDR2 SNEGSKA (reference sequence). The CDR3 sequence is 14 residues long. Here the CDR3 DNA reads TGCAGTGCTACGCTCAGGGTGCAGGGAAACATTCAGTACTTC. It is translated as CSATLRVQGNIQYF.

This chain links TRBV29-1 with TRBJ2-5; D might be TRBD1 (5 bases). The germline gives CDR1 SQVTM, CDR2 ANQGSEA. Trimming removed 7 bases from V and 0 bases from J, with 18 bases in between. The CDR3 sequence is 15 residues long. CDR3 coding DNA: TGCAGCGCCGGCGGATCGCAGGGCCACCAAGAGACCCAGTACTTC. It codes for CSAGGSQGHQETQYF. Combining the CDR3 with reference TRBV29-1 and TRBJ2-5 gives the whole variable domain SAVISQKPSRDICQRGTSLTIQCQVDSQVTMMFWYRQQPGQSLTLIATANQGSEATYESGFVIDKFPISRPNLTFSTLTVSNMSPEDSSIYLCSAGGSQGHQETQYFGPGTRLLVL.

This clonotype was counted many times. This rearrangement joins TRBV7-9 to TRBJ2-7, with TRBD1 as a possible D gene (6 bases). Trimming removed 1 base at V and 3 bases at J, with 10 bases between. This CDR3 is built from 14 residues. Germline CDR1 reads SEHNR; CDR2 reads FQNEAQ (reference sequence). CDR3 nucleotides: TGTGCCAGCAGCTTAGAGGGGGAGTTCTACGAGCAGTACTTC. Translating gives CASSLEGEFYEQYF. The variable domain in full, with the rest retrieved from reference TRBV7-9 and TRBJ2-7, is DTGVSQNPRHKITKRGQNVTFRCDPISEHNRLYWYRQTLGQGPEFLTYFQNEAQLEKSRLLSDRFSAERPKGSFSTLEIQRTEQGDSAMYLCASSLEGEFYEQYFGPGTRLTVT.

This rearrangement joins TRBV7-2 to TRBJ1-2, with D perhaps TRBD1 (5 bases). The CDR3 contains 14 residues. Trimming pared 1 base from V and 8 bases from J, leaving 14 bases between. CDR1 SGHTA and CDR2 FQGNSA come from the germline V gene. In DNA form, the CDR3 reads TGTGCCAGCAGCTTAGAGGGACCATCCAAAGGCTACACCTTC. This sequence encodes CASSLEGPSKGYTF.

This clonotype was seen more than once but under ten times. The rearrangement joins TRBV7-2 to TRBJ2-1; D remains ambiguous. V was pared by 2 bases and J by 10 bases, with 9 bases between. This CDR3 is 12 amino acids long. Germline CDR1 and CDR2: SGHTA and FQGNSA. The CDR3 sequence is CASSLSLPEQFF. CDR3 in DNA: TGTGCCAGCAGCTTAAGTCTCCCGGAGCAGTTCTTC.

CDR3 region: CASSPWASGGHEQYF. DNA for the CDR3: TGTGCCAGCAGTCCCTGGGCTAGCGGGGGCCACGAGCAGTACTTC. The rearrangement links TRBV6-2 or TRBV6-3 to TRBJ2-7; 10 bases line up with TRBD2. With V trimmed by 5 bases and J by 5 bases, 9 bases remained unmatched. The CDR3 is 15 residues long. The germline gives CDR1 MNHEY, CDR2 SVGEGT.

The chain has TRBV6-1 and TRBJ2-7, with 9 nucleotides matching TRBD1. From germline, CDR1 is MNHNS and CDR2 SASEGT. V lost 5 bases, J lost 1 base, and 9 bases stayed unmatched. The CDR3 totals 16 residues. The CDR3 protein is CASSSRLDRGSYEQYF. CDR3 nucleotide sequence: TGTGCCAGCAGTAGCCGATTGGACAGGGGATCCTACGAGCAGTACTTC.

This clonotype showed up just a few times. J is TRBJ2-1 and V is TRBV7-6; D tentatively reads TRBD1 or TRBD2 (6 bases each). Trimming removed 4 bases from V and 5 bases from J, with 12 bases in between. The V gene's germline CDR1 is SGHVS and CDR2 FNYEAQ. The CDR3 is 14 residues long. The CDR3 DNA is TGTGCCAGCAGCTATCGGGGGCCACACAATGAGCAGTTCTTC. This encodes CASSYRGPHNEQFF.

This chain uses TRBV12-3 or TRBV12-4 with TRBJ2-5; 12 bases fit TRBD2. This CDR3 is 14 amino acids long. V was clipped by 6 bases and J by 8 bases; unmatched bases: 7. The CDR3 sequence is CASSPRTSGATQYF. CDR3 coding DNA: TGTGCCAGCAGCCCGCGGACTAGCGGGGCCACCCAGTACTTC.

This sequence joins TRBV5-1 and TRBJ1-1, with TRBD1 as a possible D gene (5 bases). CDR3 length: 15 residues. Germline CDR1 and CDR2: SGHRS and YFSETQ. Trimming took off 2 bases at V and 5 bases at J, with 16 bases between the two ends. The CDR3 coding sequence is TGCGCCAGCAGCTTTCAGGGAGTAGGAAGGACTGAAGCTTTCTTT. Its translation is CASSFQGVGRTEAFF. The full variable domain, in which reference TRBV5-1 and TRBJ1-1 provide the parts outside the CDR3, is KAGVTQTPRYLIKTRGQQVTLSCSPISGHRSVSWYQQTPGQGLQFLFEYFSETQRNKGNFPGRFSGRQFSNSRSEMNVSTLELGDSALYLCASSFQGVGRTEAFFGQGTRLTVV.

The sample holds a few counts of this clonotype. The junction does not match germline at one end; this may be a read error. J is TRBJ1-1 and V is TRBV5-6; perhaps TRBD1 as D (6 bases). The CDR3 has 14 amino acids. CDR1 and CDR2 from the germline V gene are SGHDT and YYEEEE. CDR3 protein: CASSSVRGDTEAFF. The CDR3, as DNA: TGTGCCAGCAGCTCGGTTCGGGGGGACACCGAAGCTTTCTTT.

This clonotype was detected ten times or more. The CDR3 nucleotides are TGTGCCAGCAGCTTCCTCGGGACCCGACGGGGGACCCAGTACTTC. It codes for CASSFLGTRRGTQYF. The rearrangement links TRBV7-8 to TRBJ2-5; D may be TRBD1 or TRBD2 (5 bases each). This CDR3 spans 15 amino acids. The germline V gene encodes CDR1 SGHVS and CDR2 FQNEAQ. Trimming cost V 3 bases and J 7 bases, with 18 bases left between them.

The V call is TRBV20-1, the J call TRBJ2-1; possibly TRBD1 or TRBD2 for D (5 bases each). Germline CDR1 and CDR2: DFQATT and SNEGSKA (reference sequence). Trimming took 2 bases from V and 2 from J, leaving 13 bases between them. The CDR3 consists of 15 residues. CDR3 region: CSARSTGRTYNEQFF. CDR3 bases: TGCAGTGCTAGATCCACGGGACGTACCTACAATGAGCAGTTCTTC.